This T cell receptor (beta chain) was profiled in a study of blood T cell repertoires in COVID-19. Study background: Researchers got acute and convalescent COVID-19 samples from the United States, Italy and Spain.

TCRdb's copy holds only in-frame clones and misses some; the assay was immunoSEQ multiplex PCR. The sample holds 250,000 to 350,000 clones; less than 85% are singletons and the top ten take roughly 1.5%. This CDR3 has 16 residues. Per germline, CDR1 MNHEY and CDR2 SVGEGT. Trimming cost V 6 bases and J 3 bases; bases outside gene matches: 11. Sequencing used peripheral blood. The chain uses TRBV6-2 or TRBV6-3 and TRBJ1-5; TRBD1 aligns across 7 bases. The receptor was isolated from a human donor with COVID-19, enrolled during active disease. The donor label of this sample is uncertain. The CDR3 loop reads CASSPPGTEVNQPQHF. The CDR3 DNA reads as TGTGCCAGCAGCCCTCCCGGGACAGAGGTCAATCAGCCCCAGCATTTT.